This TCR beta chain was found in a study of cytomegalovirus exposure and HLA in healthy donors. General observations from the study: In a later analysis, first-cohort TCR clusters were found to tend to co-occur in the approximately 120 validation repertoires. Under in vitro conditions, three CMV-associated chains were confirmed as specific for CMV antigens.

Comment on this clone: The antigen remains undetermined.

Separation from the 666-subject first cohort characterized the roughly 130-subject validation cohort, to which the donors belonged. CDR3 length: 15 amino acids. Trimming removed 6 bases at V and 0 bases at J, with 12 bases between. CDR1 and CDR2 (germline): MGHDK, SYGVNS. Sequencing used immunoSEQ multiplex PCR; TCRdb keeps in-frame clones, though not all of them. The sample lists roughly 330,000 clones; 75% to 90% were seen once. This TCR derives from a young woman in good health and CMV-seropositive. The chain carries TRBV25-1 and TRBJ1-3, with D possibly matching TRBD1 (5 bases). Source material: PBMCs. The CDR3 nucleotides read TGTGCCAGCAGCGACCGACAGATCTCTGGAAACACCATATATTTT. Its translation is CASSDRQISGNTIYF.